Listed here is a single TCR beta chain. Its antigen is unknown. Trimming pared 4 bases from V and 2 bases from J, leaving 16 bases between. Germline V gene data show CDR1 as SGDLS and CDR2 as YYNGEE. The CDR3 extends over 16 amino acids. This specimen belongs to a study of human thymus T cells. Clones were read by immunoSEQ multiplex PCR, and TCRdb kept only the in-frame ones, dropping some. The sample holds tens of thousands of clones; roughly 95% are singletons and the top ten take 0.034%. Study-level findings and limits: Thymic and blood repertoires seemed to favor certain V and J genes. Related studies noted strongly shared thymic repertoires across unrelated people.

The thymus tissue came from resections taken during corrective heart surgery. Healthy Finnish infants undergoing corrective surgery for congenital heart defects were used as donors. This chain links TRBV9 with TRBJ2-1; D possibly corresponds to TRBD2 (6 bases). The sequencing sample was made of thymus tissue. The receptor was isolated from a girl less than two years old with a congenital heart defect but otherwise immunologically healthy. In nucleotides, the CDR3 is TGTGCCAGCAGCATACGTCCGGGACTCCCCTACAATGAGCAGTTCTTC. Translated, it gives CASSIRPGLPYNEQFF. The full variable domain, with the rest looked up from reference TRBV9 and TRBJ2-1, is DSGVTQTPKHLITATGQRVTLRCSPRSGDLSVYWYQQSLDQGLQFLIQYYNGEERAKGNILERFSAQQFPDLHSELNLSSLELGDSALYFCASSIRPGLPYNEQFFGPGTRLTVL.